A selection of T cell receptor beta chains follows, all from one sample in a study of response to subunit inactivated influenza vaccine. TCRdb recomputed calls from the RT-PCR reads with MiXCR, one row per CDR3 protein. This table has more than 400,000 distinct CDR3 sequences, roughly 9.8% appearing once. The sample in question was PBMCs from blood, obtained roughly 46 days after vaccination. The source is a man aged 50 or older who received an inactivated influenza vaccine. CDR3s include the opening cysteine and the closing phenylalanine or tryptophan. D genes are given only for firm matches. The size entry is marked missing in some rows and otherwise reads once, few, many or a size class.

DNA | CDR3 | J | size | D | V
TGTGCCAGCAGCCGTAGCGGGCACTCTTACAATGAGCAGTTCTTC | CASSRSGHSYNEQFF | TRBJ2-1 | many | TRBD2 | TRBV28
TGTGCCAGCAGTTACGCAGTTACCAATGAGCAGTTCTTC | CASSYAVTNEQFF | TRBJ2-1 | many | NA | TRBV6-5
TGTGCCAGCAGCTTAAGGGGCGGGGGCTCCTACAATGAGCAGTTCTTC | CASSLRGGGSYNEQFF | TRBJ2-1 | many | TRBD2 | TRBV7-3
TGTGCCAGCAGTGATACAGGGGTCCAAAGCTACAATGAGCAGTTCTTC | CASSDTGVQSYNEQFF | TRBJ2-1 | NA | TRBD1 | TRBV25-1
TGCAGTGCACCCCAGGGAGGGGCAGATACGCAGTATTTT | CSAPQGGADTQYF | TRBJ2-3 | many | TRBD2 | TRBV20-1
TGTGCCAGCAGCTTCGGGGCCAGGTACACCGGGGAGCTGTTTTTT | CASSFGARYTGELFF | TRBJ2-2 | NA | NA | TRBV5-5
TGTGCCAGCAGCCAATCGGCAGGGGGAATCAGAGACGGGGAGCTGTTTTTT | CASSQSAGGIRDGELFF | TRBJ2-2 | few | TRBD1 | TRBV16
TGCGCCAGCAGCTCTTCGCCGGGGGGCAATTTTAACAATGAGCAGTTCTTC | CASSSSPGGNFNNEQFF | TRBJ2-1 | few | NA | TRBV5-1
TGTGCCAGCTCACCACAAGACAGTTGGTTATCCTACGAGCAGTACTTC | CASSPQDSWLSYEQYF | TRBJ2-7 | NA | NA | TRBV18
TGTGCCAGCAGGGCCCCAGGGATAACCTACAATGAGCAGTTCTTC | CASRAPGITYNEQFF | TRBJ2-1 | NA | NA | TRBV7-2
TGTGCCAGCAGAAGACAGGGCACCGGGGAGCTGTTTTTT | CASRRQGTGELFF | TRBJ2-2 | many | TRBD1 | TRBV25-1
TGTGCCTCCCAAGCCCGGTATGAGCAGTTCTTC | CASQARYEQFF | TRBJ2-1 | NA | NA | TRBV6-6
TGCGCCAGCAGCTTGGATTTCCGGACAGGGGGCGCTGAGCAGTACTTC | CASSLDFRTGGAEQYF | TRBJ2-7 | NA | TRBD1 | TRBV5-1
TGTGTGGGCAGGGAAGTTATTGACACCGGGGAGCTGTTTTTT | CVGREVIDTGELFF | TRBJ2-2 | few | NA | TRBV29-1
TGCGCCAGCAGTGGAGCACACATCAGCTCTGGGGCCAACGTCCTGACTTTC | CASSGAHISSGANVLTF | TRBJ2-6 | few | NA | TRBV4-1
TGTGCCAGCAGCCAAGATTGGGTCGGGGAAAAACTGTTTTTT | CASSQDWVGEKLFF | TRBJ1-4 | NA | NA | TRBV4-2
TGTGCCAGCATCCCGGTAGGGGGGCATAGCACTGAAGCTTTCTTT | CASIPVGGHSTEAFF | TRBJ1-1 | few | NA | TRBV6-1
TGTGCCAGCAGCTTAATACTCCCCGGGGAGCTGTTTTTT | CASSLILPGELFF | TRBJ2-2 | once | NA | TRBV7-2
TGCAGCGTTTATGGACTAGCGGGAGTTTTTGAGCAGTTCTTC | CSVYGLAGVFEQFF | TRBJ2-1 | few | TRBD2 | TRBV29-1
TGTGCCAGCAGTTTACCAGCGCGTGGCGGGAGGGGCAATGAGCAGTTCTTC | CASSLPARGGRGNEQFF | TRBJ2-1 | few | TRBD2 | TRBV12-3/TRBV12-4
TGTGCCAGCAGTTTAGGGACAGGGAACACCGGGGAGCTGTTTTTT | CASSLGTGNTGELFF | TRBJ2-2 | many | TRBD1 | TRBV5-1
TGCAGCGTCATGGTCGCCGGGGAGCTGTTTTTT | CSVMVAGELFF | TRBJ2-2 | NA | NA | TRBV29-1
TGTGCCAGCAGCCAAGATTGGGCATTCGGGTCCTACGAGCAGTACTTC | CASSQDWAFGSYEQYF | TRBJ2-7 | many | NA | TRBV4-2
TGCAGTGCCCAAGACATAAGGGCCCAGAACACTGAAGCTTTCTTT | CSAQDIRAQNTEAFF | TRBJ1-1 | many | NA | TRBV20-1
TGTGCCATCAGTGAGTCTCCGAGGGAGCTGTTTTTT | CAISESPRELFF | TRBJ2-2 | few | NA | TRBV10-3
TGTGCCAGCAGTTTAGCGTATTTCTCCTACGAGCAGTACTTC | CASSLAYFSYEQYF | TRBJ2-7 | few | NA | TRBV28
TGTGCCAGCAGCTTACGGGGGGCCTGGGAGACCCAGTACTTC | CASSLRGAWETQYF | TRBJ2-5 | NA | NA | TRBV7-8
TGTGCCAGCAGCCAAGTGAACACTGAAGCTTTCTTT | CASSQVNTEAFF | TRBJ1-1 | many | NA | TRBV4-2
TGCAGTGCTAGAGAGCCGGGTCCTTACAATGAGCAGTTCTTC | CSAREPGPYNEQFF | TRBJ2-1 | few | NA | TRBV20-1
TGTGCCACCAGCAGAGAGGCGGGAGGGCTATATGAGCAGTTCTTC | CATSREAGGLYEQFF | TRBJ2-1 | few | TRBD2 | TRBV15
TGTGCCAGCAGGGGAGGGGGCACAACCTACGAGCAGTACTTC | CASRGGGTTYEQYF | TRBJ2-7 | few | NA | TRBV28
TGTGCCATCAGGCCGGGACAGGGGGCATCTGGGGCCAACGTCCTGACTTTC | CAIRPGQGASGANVLTF | TRBJ2-6 | NA | TRBD1 | TRBV10-3
TGTGCCAGCAGTAAGGAGCGGGATGAGCAGTTCTTC | CASSKERDEQFF | TRBJ2-1 | many | NA | TRBV21-1
TGTGCCAGCAGCTTTACCGGGACAGGGTTTCAGACCCAGTACTTC | CASSFTGTGFQTQYF | TRBJ2-5 | many | TRBD1 | TRBV7-9
TGTGCCAGCAGCGCGGGGGAAGGGGTCTACGAGCAGTACTTC | CASSAGEGVYEQYF | TRBJ2-7 | NA | NA | TRBV9
TGTGCCAGCAGCTTAGCGCTACTAGCGGACACAGATACGCAGTATTTT | CASSLALLADTDTQYF | TRBJ2-3 | NA | TRBD2 | TRBV7-2
TGTGCCAGCAGCTTATCGACAGGGAGATACGAGACCCAGTACTTC | CASSLSTGRYETQYF | TRBJ2-5 | few | TRBD1 | TRBV7-9
TGCAGCGTTGAGGGGACCTTAGCCGGGGAGCTGTTTTTT | CSVEGTLAGELFF | TRBJ2-2 | many | NA | TRBV29-1
TGTGCCAGCAGCCTAGGGACAGGGATGGGGGAGCAGTACTTC | CASSLGTGMGEQYF | TRBJ2-7 | many | TRBD1 | TRBV7-2
TGTGCCAGCACCAAAACGACCGCGGCGGCGACGCAGTATTTT | CASTKTTAAATQYF | TRBJ2-3 | NA | NA | TRBV6-1
TGTGCCAGCAGTTTACTCCCGACAGGTTTGAACGAGCAGTACTTC | CASSLLPTGLNEQYF | TRBJ2-7 | NA | NA | TRBV27
TGTGCCAGCAGCCATACCCTTACGACCCAGTACTTC | CASSHTLTTQYF | TRBJ2-5 | NA | NA | TRBV11-2
TGTGCCAGCAGCAAAGGACGAGGGGGCCTACCCAATGAGCAGTTCTTC | CASSKGRGGLPNEQFF | TRBJ2-1 | few | TRBD1 | TRBV7-2
TGTGCCAGCAGCTTAGATGCAGGGTCGGGCTACAATGAGCAGTTCTTC | CASSLDAGSGYNEQFF | TRBJ2-1 | many | NA | TRBV7-2
TGCAGTGCTAGAGGACTAACGGACGAATCTCGCAGAAACACCATATATTTT | CSARGLTDESRRNTIYF | TRBJ1-3 | few | NA | TRBV20-1
TGTGCCAGCAGCTCCGACGGGGACAAGCAGTTCTTC | CASSSDGDKQFF | TRBJ2-1 | few | NA | TRBV11-3
TGTGCCAGCAGTTACTCGAAAAAGCGGGGAAGCTCCTACAATGAGCAGTTCTTC | CASSYSKKRGSSYNEQFF | TRBJ2-1 | many | TRBD2 | TRBV6-2/TRBV6-3
TGTGCTGCCCAAATCAGGGGGTCCGGGGAGCTGTTTTTT | CAAQIRGSGELFF | TRBJ2-2 | few | TRBD1 | TRBV10-3
TGTGCCAGCAGCTCGACGTACTACGAGCAGTACTTC | CASSSTYYEQYF | TRBJ2-7 | many | NA | TRBV12-3/TRBV12-4
TGCAGTGCTATACGACTAGCGGGCTCCTACAATGAGCAGTTCTTC | CSAIRLAGSYNEQFF | TRBJ2-1 | NA | TRBD2 | TRBV20-1
TGTGCCAGCAGCTTAAGTGGTTCAGAAGCGGGAGGGCCGAGGAATGAGCAGTTCTTC | CASSLSGSEAGGPRNEQFF | TRBJ2-1 | NA | TRBD2 | TRBV7-3
TGCGCCAGCAGCCTACCCCAGACAGGGTTCTCCTACAATGAGCAGTTCTTC | CASSLPQTGFSYNEQFF | TRBJ2-1 | few | TRBD1 | TRBV5-1
TGTGCCAGCAGCCCGACAGGGTACGGTGAGCAGTTCTTC | CASSPTGYGEQFF | TRBJ2-1 | few | TRBD1 | TRBV12-3/TRBV12-4
TGTGCCAGCAGCTCAGATCTAAGAGCGGCAATCTCCTACGAGCAGTACTTC | CASSSDLRAAISYEQYF | TRBJ2-7 | few | NA | TRBV11-3
TGCGCCAGCAGCCAAGATCCACCGGGACGGACCTACGAGCAGTACTTC | CASSQDPPGRTYEQYF | TRBJ2-7 | many | NA | TRBV4-1